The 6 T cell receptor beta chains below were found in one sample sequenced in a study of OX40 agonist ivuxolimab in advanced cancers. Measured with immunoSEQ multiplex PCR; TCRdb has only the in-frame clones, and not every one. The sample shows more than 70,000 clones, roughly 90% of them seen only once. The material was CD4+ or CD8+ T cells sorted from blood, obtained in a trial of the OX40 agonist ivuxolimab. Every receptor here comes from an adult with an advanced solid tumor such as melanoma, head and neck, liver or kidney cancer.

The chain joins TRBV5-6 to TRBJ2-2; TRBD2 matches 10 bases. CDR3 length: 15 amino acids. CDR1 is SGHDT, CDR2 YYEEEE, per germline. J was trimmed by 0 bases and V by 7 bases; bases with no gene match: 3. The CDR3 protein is CASGLAGANTGELFF. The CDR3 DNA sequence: TGTGCCAGCGGTCTAGCGGGAGCGAACACCGGGGAGCTGTTTTTT.

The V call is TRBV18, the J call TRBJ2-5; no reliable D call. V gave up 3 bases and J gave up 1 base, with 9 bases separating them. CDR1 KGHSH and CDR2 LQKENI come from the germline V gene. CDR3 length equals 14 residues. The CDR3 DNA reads TGTGCCAGCTCACCGCGAGCAGGCCAAGAGACCCAGTACTTC. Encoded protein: CASSPRAGQETQYF. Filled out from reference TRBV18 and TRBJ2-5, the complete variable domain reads NAGVMQNPRHLVRRRGQEARLRCSPMKGHSHVYWYRQLPEEGLKFMVYLQKENIIDESGMPKERFSAEFPKEGPSILRIQQVVRGDSAAYFCASSPRAGQETQYFGPGTRLLVL.

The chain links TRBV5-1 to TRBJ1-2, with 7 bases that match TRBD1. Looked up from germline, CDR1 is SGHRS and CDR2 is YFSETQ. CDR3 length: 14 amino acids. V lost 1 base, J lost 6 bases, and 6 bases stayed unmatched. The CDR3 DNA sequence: TGCGCCAGCAGCTTGTATGGGACAGAGGATGGCTACACCTTC. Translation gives CASSLYGTEDGYTF.

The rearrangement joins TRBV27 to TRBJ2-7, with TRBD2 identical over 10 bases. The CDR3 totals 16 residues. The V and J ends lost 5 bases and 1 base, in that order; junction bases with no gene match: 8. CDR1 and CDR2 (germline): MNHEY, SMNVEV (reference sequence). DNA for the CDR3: TGTGCCAGCAGTGGAGTGGGACTAGCGAGTTCCTACGAGCAGTACTTC. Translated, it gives CASSGVGLASSYEQYF.

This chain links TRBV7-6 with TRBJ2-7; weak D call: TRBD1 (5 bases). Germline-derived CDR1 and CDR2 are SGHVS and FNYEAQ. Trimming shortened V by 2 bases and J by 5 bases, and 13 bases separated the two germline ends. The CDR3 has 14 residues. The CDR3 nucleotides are TGTGCCAGCAGCTTAAAAGGGGTTTCCCACGAGCAGTACTTC. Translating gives CASSLKGVSHEQYF. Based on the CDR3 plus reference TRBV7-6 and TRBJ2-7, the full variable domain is GAGVSQSPRYKVTKRGQDVALRCDPISGHVSLYWYRQALGQGPEFLTYFNYEAQQDKSGLPNDRFSAERPEGSISTLTIQRTEQRDSAMYRCASSLKGVSHEQYFGPGTRLTVT.

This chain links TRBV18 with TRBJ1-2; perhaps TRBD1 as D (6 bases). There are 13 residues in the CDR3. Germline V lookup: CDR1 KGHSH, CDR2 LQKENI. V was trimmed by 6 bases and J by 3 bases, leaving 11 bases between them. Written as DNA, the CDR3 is TGTGCCAGCTCCGTGACAGGAGACTATGGCTACACCTTC. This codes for CASSVTGDYGYTF.